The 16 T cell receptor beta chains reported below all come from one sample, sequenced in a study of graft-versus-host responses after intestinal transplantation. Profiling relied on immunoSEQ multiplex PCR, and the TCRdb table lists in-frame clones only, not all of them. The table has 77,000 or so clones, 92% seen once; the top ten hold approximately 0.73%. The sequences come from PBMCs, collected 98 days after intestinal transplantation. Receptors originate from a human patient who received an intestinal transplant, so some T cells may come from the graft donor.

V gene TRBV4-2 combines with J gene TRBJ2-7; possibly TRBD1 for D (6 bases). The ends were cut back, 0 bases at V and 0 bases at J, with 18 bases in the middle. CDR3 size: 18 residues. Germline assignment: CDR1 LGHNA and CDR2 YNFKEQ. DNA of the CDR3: TGTGCCAGCAGCCAAGATGTGGGGTTAGAGGGGGTCTCCTACGAGCAGTACTTC. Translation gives CASSQDVGLEGVSYEQYF.

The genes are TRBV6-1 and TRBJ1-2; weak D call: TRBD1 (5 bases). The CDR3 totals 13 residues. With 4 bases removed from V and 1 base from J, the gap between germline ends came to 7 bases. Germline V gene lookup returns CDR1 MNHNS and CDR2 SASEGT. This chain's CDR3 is CASSAGYNYGYTF. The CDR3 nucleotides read TGTGCCAGCAGTGCAGGGTATAACTATGGCTACACCTTC.

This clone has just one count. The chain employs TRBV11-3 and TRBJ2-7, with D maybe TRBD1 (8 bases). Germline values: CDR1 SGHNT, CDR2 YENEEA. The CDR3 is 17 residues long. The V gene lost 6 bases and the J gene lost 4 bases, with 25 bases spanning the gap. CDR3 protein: CASSIQGGLGPPYEQYF. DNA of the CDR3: TGTGCCAGCAGTATACAGGGGGGGCTTGGGCCCCCGTACGAGCAGTACTTC.

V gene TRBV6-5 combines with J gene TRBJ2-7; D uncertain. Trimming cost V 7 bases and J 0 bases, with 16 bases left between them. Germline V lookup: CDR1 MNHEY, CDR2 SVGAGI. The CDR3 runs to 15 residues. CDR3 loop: CASKIATESSYEQYF. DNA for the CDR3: TGTGCCAGCAAGATCGCGACGGAGAGCTCCTACGAGCAGTACTTC.

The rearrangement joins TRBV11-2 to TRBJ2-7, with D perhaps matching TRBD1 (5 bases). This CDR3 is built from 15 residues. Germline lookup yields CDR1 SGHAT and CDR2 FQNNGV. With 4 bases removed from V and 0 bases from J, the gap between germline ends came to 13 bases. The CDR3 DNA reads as TGTGCCAGCAGCTCCCGGGCCGACAGCTCCTACGAGCAGTACTTC. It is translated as CASSSRADSSYEQYF.

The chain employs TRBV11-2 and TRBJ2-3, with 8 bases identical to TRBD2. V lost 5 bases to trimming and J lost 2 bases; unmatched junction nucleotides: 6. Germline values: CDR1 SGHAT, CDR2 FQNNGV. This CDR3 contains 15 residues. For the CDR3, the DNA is TGTGCCAGCAGCATCAGCGGGGGCCCCACAGATACGCAGTATTTT. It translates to CASSISGGPTDTQYF.

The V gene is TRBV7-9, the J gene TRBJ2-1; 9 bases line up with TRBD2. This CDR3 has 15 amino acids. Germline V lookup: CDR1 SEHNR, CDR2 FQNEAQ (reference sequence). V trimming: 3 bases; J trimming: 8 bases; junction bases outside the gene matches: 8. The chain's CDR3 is CASSLAGGPGDEQFF. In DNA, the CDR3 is TGTGCCAGCAGCTTGGCGGGAGGGCCGGGAGATGAGCAGTTCTTC.

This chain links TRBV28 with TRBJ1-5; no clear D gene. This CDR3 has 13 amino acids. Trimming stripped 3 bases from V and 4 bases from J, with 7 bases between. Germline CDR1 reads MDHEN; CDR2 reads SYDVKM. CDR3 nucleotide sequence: TGTGCCAGCAGTTTGGAGGTGAATCAGCCCCAGCATTTT. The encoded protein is CASSLEVNQPQHF.

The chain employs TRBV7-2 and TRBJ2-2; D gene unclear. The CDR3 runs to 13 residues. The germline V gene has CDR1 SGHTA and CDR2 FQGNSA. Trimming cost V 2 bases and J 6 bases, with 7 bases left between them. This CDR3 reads CASSLKGAGELFF. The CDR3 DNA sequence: TGTGCCAGCAGCTTAAAAGGTGCCGGGGAGCTGTTTTTT.

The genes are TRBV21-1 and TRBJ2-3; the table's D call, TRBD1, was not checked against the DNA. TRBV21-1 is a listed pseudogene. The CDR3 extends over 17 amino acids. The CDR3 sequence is CASADRTKSPSTDTQYF. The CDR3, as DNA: TGTGCCAGCGCGGACAGAACAAAATCCCCAAGCACAGATACGCAGTATTTT.

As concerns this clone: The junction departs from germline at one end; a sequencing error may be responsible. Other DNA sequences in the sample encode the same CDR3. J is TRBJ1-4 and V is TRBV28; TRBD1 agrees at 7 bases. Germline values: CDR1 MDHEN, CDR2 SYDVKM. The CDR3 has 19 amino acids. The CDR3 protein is CASSSRSLRQGATNEKLFF. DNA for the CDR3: TGTGCTAGCAGTTCCCGATCTCTACGACAGGGTGCAACTAATGAAAAACTGTTTTTT.

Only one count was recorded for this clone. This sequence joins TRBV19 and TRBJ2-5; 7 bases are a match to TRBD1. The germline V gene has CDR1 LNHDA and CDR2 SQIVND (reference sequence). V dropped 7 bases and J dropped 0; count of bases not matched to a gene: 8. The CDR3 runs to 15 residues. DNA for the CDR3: TGTGCCAGTAAACCCACGACAGGGTACCAAGAGACCCAGTACTTC. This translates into CASKPTTGYQETQYF.

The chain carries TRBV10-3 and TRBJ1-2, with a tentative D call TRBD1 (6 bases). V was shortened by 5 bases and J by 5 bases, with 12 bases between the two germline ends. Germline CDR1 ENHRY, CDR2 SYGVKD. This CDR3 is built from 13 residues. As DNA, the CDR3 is TGTGCCATCAGTCCCGGGACACCTTATGGCTACACCTTC. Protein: CAISPGTPYGYTF.

As DNA, the CDR3 is TGTGCCAGCAGCTTAGCGCAGGGGATGAACACTGAAGCTTTCTTT. It translates to CASSLAQGMNTEAFF. This sequence joins TRBV7-9 and TRBJ1-1, with D possibly matching TRBD1 (6 bases). Trimming took off 0 bases at V and 0 bases at J, with 8 bases between the two ends. The CDR3 is 15 residues long. Germline CDR1 is SEHNR and CDR2 is FQNEAQ (reference sequence). The variable domain in full, with the rest retrieved from reference TRBV7-9 and TRBJ1-1, is DTGVSQNPRHKITKRGQNVTFRCDPISEHNRLYWYRQTLGQGPEFLTYFQNEAQLEKSRLLSDRFSAERPKGSFSTLEIQRTEQGDSAMYLCASSLAQGMNTEAFFGQGTRLTVV.

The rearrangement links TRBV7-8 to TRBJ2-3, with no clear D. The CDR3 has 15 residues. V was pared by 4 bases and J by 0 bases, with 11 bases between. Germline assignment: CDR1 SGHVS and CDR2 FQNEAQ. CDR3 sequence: CASSSHAASTDTQYF. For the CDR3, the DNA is TGTGCCAGCAGCTCACATGCAGCTAGCACAGATACGCAGTATTTT.

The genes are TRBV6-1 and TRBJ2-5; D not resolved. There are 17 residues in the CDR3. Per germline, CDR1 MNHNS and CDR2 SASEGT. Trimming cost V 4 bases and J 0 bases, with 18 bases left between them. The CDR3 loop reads CASSVRPLLRYQETQYF. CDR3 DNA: TGTGCCAGCAGTGTTCGGCCCTTGCTTCGGTACCAAGAGACCCAGTACTTC.